This T cell receptor beta chain was documented in a study of monozygotic twins with cystic fibrosis. Some clones are missing from TCRdb's copy, which holds only in-frame ones; the method was immunoSEQ multiplex PCR. The data contain approximately 25,000 clones, 80% to 95% of them singletons. CDR3 length equals 14 residues. The V gene end was trimmed by 2 bases and the J gene end by 8 bases; junction bases not matched to a gene: 2. CDR1 and CDR2 (germline): MNHEY, SVGAGI. The chain is built from TRBV6-5 and TRBJ1-6; 8 bases match TRBD1. The clonotype comes from a girl aged 2 to 9 with cystic fibrosis. Sequences were obtained from blood. The DNA for the CDR3 is TGTGCCAGCAGTTACGACAGGGGTGATTCACCCCTCCACTTT. Translation: CASSYDRGDSPLHF.